This T cell receptor (beta chain) was recovered during a study of blood T cell repertoires in COVID-19. At the level of the study: The study drew acute and convalescent COVID-19 samples from the United States, Italy and Spain. From T cells, B-cell-depleted T cells, or PBMCs came the material, which was cDNA or gDNA.

This table comes from immunoSEQ multiplex PCR, and its TCRdb copy is limited to in-frame clones, with some not included. The sample shows more than 150,000 clones, approximately 80% of them seen only once. Patients of the Seattle cohort, enrolled during active infection, were followed longitudinally. Sample: peripheral blood. This receptor was obtained from a woman of 80 years or more with COVID-19, enrolled during active disease.

The CDR3 protein is CASSIGDGLAGQSEQFF. Here the CDR3 DNA reads TGTGCCAGTAGTATAGGCGACGGACTAGCGGGACAAAGTGAGCAGTTCTTC. The chain couples TRBV19 to TRBJ2-1, with 12 positions matching TRBD2. Germline values: CDR1 LNHDA, CDR2 SQIVND (reference sequence). The CDR3 has 17 amino acids. Germline trimming cut 1 base from V and 9 bases from J; bases unmatched to any gene: 10.